The 28 T cell receptor beta chains presented below share a single source sample, sequenced in a study of blood T cell repertoires in COVID-19. Profiling relied on immunoSEQ multiplex PCR, and the TCRdb table lists in-frame clones only, not all of them. The sample yields some 120,000 clones, roughly four fifths seen once. The sequenced material came from PBMCs or T cells enriched from blood (not recorded which). The receptors come from a man aged 25-45 years who had recovered from COVID-19.

The chain combines TRBV5-4 with TRBJ1-2; 12 bases map to TRBD1. The CDR3 totals 15 residues. CDR1 and CDR2 (germline): SGHNT, YYREEE (reference sequence). Trimming cost V 2 bases and J 7 bases; bases outside gene matches: 6. Written as DNA, the CDR3 is TGTGCCAGCAGCTTACCCGGGACAGGGGGCTTTGGCTACACCTTC. This sequence encodes CASSLPGTGGFGYTF.

J is TRBJ1-5 and V is TRBV5-1; D uncertain. The CDR3 length is 13 residues. Germline V gene lookup returns CDR1 SGHRS and CDR2 YFSETQ. V dropped 0 bases and J dropped 5 bases, with 6 bases sitting between them. In DNA form, the CDR3 reads TGCGCCAGCAGCTTGGAGGCGGATCAGCCCCAGCATTTT. Translated: CASSLEADQPQHF.

The rearrangement joins TRBV7-2 to TRBJ1-2; 9 nucleotides align to TRBD1. The CDR3 totals 16 residues. V dropped 1 base and J dropped 4; count of bases not matched to a gene: 7. Germline V gene sequence: CDR1 SGHTA, CDR2 FQGNSA. As DNA, the CDR3 is TGTGCCAGCAGCTTAGAGAGGGACAGGGAGCTCTATGGCTACACCTTC. This translates into CASSLERDRELYGYTF.

This clone has only one observation. The chain couples TRBV5-4 to TRBJ1-2; 8 nucleotides line up with TRBD1. V dropped 0 bases and J dropped 7; count of bases not matched to a gene: 5. The CDR3 totals 14 residues. In germline, CDR1 is SGHNT, CDR2 YYREEE (reference sequence). The CDR3 spells CASSLEGQGAGYTF. As DNA, the CDR3 is TGTGCCAGCAGCTTGGAGGGGCAGGGGGCTGGCTACACCTTC.

The V gene is TRBV5-6, the J gene TRBJ2-1; TRBD1 agrees at 8 bases. Germline CDR1 SGHDT, CDR2 YYEEEE. V trimming: 4 bases; J trimming: 3 bases; junction bases outside the gene matches: 3. The CDR3 is 14 residues long. CDR3 loop: CASSRDRFYNEQFF. In nucleotides, the CDR3 is TGTGCCAGCAGCCGGGACAGGTTCTACAATGAGCAGTTCTTC.

The chain uses TRBV14 and TRBJ1-3; D is unresolved. V gave up 1 base and J gave up 16 bases, with 11 bases separating them. CDR1 is SGHDN, CDR2 FVKESK, per germline. CDR3 length: 11 amino acids. The CDR3 region has the DNA TGTGCCAGCAGCCAAGGGCGGGCCACGTATTTT. Protein product: CASSQGRATYF.

The chain recombines TRBV29-1 with TRBJ1-1; 8 bases align to TRBD1. Germline assignment: CDR1 SQVTM and CDR2 ANQGSEA. The CDR3 spans 13 residues. V trimming: 4 bases; J trimming: 7 bases; junction bases outside the gene matches: 8. CDR3 protein: CSVVLQGAGEAFF. The DNA for the CDR3 is TGCAGCGTTGTTCTCCAGGGGGCTGGTGAAGCTTTCTTT.

With regard to this clone: Other DNA sequences in the sample encode the same CDR3. The chain couples TRBV27 to TRBJ2-1; TRBD2 matches at 9 bases. Germline values: CDR1 MNHEY, CDR2 SMNVEV (reference sequence). The ends lost 6 bases at V and 0 bases at J; junction bases unmatched: 3. The CDR3 has 15 amino acids. Here the CDR3 DNA reads TGTGCCAGCAGCCTTAGCGGGAGCTCCTACAATGAGCAGTTCTTC. Residues: CASSLSGSSYNEQFF.

The chain employs TRBV7-3 and TRBJ2-1; 8 nucleotides align to TRBD2. J was trimmed by 8 bases and V by 2 bases; bases with no gene match: 14. This CDR3 is 17 amino acids long. Germline CDR1 SGHTA, CDR2 FQGTGA. CDR3 protein: CASSLRRAGVALDEQFF. CDR3 in DNA: TGTGCCAGCAGCTTACGGAGAGCGGGAGTAGCCCTCGATGAGCAGTTCTTC.

This clone has only one observation. This chain uses TRBV5-4 with TRBJ2-3; TRBD2 might be the D (6 bases). The V and J ends lost 4 bases and 4 bases respectively, with 16 bases between them. This CDR3 has 15 amino acids. Germline loops: CDR1 SGHNT, CDR2 YYREEE (reference sequence). CDR3 coding DNA: TGTGCCAGCAGCCACCCTAGCGCGGATGCAGATACGCAGTATTTT. Residues: CASSHPSADADTQYF. Full variable domain (remainder filled in from reference TRBV5-4 and TRBJ2-3): ETGVTQSPTHLIKTRGQQVTLRCSSQSGHNTVSWYQQALGQGPQFIFQYYREEENGRGNFPPRFSGLQFPNYSSELNVNALELDDSALYLCASSHPSADADTQYFGPGTRLTVL.

The rearrangement links TRBV28 to TRBJ2-7; 11 nucleotides line up with TRBD1. The germline V gene encodes CDR1 MDHEN and CDR2 SYDVKM. J was trimmed by 6 bases and V by 4 bases; bases with no gene match: 11. This CDR3 has 16 residues. CDR3 region: CASSSGQGARIIEQYF. The CDR3 DNA sequence: TGTGCCAGCAGTTCCGGACAGGGGGCGCGAATTATCGAGCAGTACTTC.

The CDR3 DNA is TGTGCCAGCAGCCAGCGAGGCAGGGCAGATACGCAGTATTTT. This codes for CASSQRGRADTQYF. The chain has TRBV3-1 (or the pseudogene TRBV3-2) and TRBJ2-3; maybe TRBD1 (5 bases). CDR3 size: 14 residues. V was cut by 3 bases and J by 4 bases, with 11 bases left in between. Germline assignment: CDR1 LGHDT and CDR2 YNNKEL (reference sequence).

The CDR3 here is CASSPRNTGTGDEKLFF. DNA of the CDR3: TGTGCCAGCAGCCCCCGAAACACCGGGACAGGGGATGAAAAACTGTTTTTT. The rearrangement links TRBV3-1 (or the pseudogene TRBV3-2) to TRBJ1-4; 10 nucleotides align to TRBD1. This CDR3 spans 17 amino acids. CDR1 is LGHDT, CDR2 YNNKEL, per germline (reference sequence). The junction had 11 bases not matched to a gene; V was cut back by 4 bases and J by 6 bases.

In its sample, this clone was seen once. The CDR3 is CASSWETNQPQHF. CDR3 coding DNA: TGTGCCAGTAGTTGGGAGACCAATCAGCCCCAGCATTTT. The V and J genes are TRBV19 and TRBJ1-5; unclear D gene. V lost 5 bases and J 3 bases, leaving 8 bases between the germline ends. The CDR3 has 13 residues. From germline, CDR1 is LNHDA and CDR2 SQIVND (reference sequence). The variable domain in full, with the rest retrieved from reference TRBV19 and TRBJ1-5, is DGGITQSPKYLFRKEGQNVTLSCEQNLNHDAMYWYRQDPGQGLRLIYYSQIVNDFQKGDIAEGYSVSREKKESFPLTVTSAQKNPTAFYLCASSWETNQPQHFGDGTRLSIL.

The rearrangement uses TRBV2 and TRBJ2-1; 11 positions match TRBD2. Germline V gene sequence: CDR1 SNHLY, CDR2 FYNNEI. V gave up 0 bases and J gave up 5 bases; unmatched junction bases: 3. This CDR3 region has 16 residues. CDR3 region: CASSEATSGRNNEQFF. Written as DNA, the CDR3 is TGTGCCAGCAGTGAAGCAACTAGCGGGAGAAACAATGAGCAGTTCTTC.

This clone occurred once. CDR3 sequence (DNA): TGTGCCAGTAGTATCGGGACAGGGGGTAATGGGCAGTACTTC. As protein: CASSIGTGGNGQYF. V is TRBV19 and J is TRBJ2-7; 11 positions match TRBD1. V dropped 3 bases and J dropped 9; count of bases not matched to a gene: 7. The CDR3 spans 14 residues. In germline, CDR1 is LNHDA, CDR2 SQIVND (reference sequence).

The chain carries TRBV4-1 and TRBJ1-1; possibly TRBD1 for D (6 bases). Germline values: CDR1 MGHRA, CDR2 YSYEKL. The CDR3 has 15 amino acids. V shed 3 bases and J shed 1 base, with 12 bases lying between them. For the CDR3, the DNA is TGCGCCAGCAGCCAGACCGGGACACCGAACACTGAAGCTTTCTTT. This encodes CASSQTGTPNTEAFF.

The rearrangement joins TRBV29-1 to TRBJ2-7; 11 nucleotides align to TRBD1. Germline trimming cut 7 bases from V and 2 bases from J; bases unmatched to any gene: 16. This CDR3 comprises 17 residues. The germline CDR1 and CDR2 sequences are SQVTM and ANQGSEA. The CDR3 DNA reads as TGCAGCGACGAGACGGGGAAACCGGGACAGGGGGCCTACGAGCAGTACGTC. This translates into CSDETGKPGQGAYEQYV.

CDR3 protein: CASRQTGLHEQFF. The CDR3 DNA sequence: TGTGCCAGCAGACAAACAGGGCTGCATGAGCAGTTCTTC. The chain links TRBV7-2 to TRBJ2-1; D is possibly TRBD1 (6 bases). CDR3 length equals 13 residues. Germline V gene lookup returns CDR1 SGHTA and CDR2 FQGNSA. The V end lost 6 bases, the J end lost 8 bases, and 14 bases lay between the germline ends.

V usage is TRBV3-1 (or the pseudogene TRBV3-2) and J usage is TRBJ1-1; D gene uncertain. Trimming pared 4 bases from V and 2 bases from J, leaving 2 bases between. The CDR3 runs to 11 residues. The V gene's germline CDR1 is LGHDT and CDR2 YNNKEL (reference sequence). The CDR3 reads CASSLNTEAFF. The CDR3, as DNA: TGTGCCAGCAGCCTAAACACTGAAGCTTTCTTT.

This clone was detected only a few times. This CDR3 reads CASSPGVEQFF. CDR3 nucleotides: TGTGCCAGCAGCCCGGGGGTTGAGCAGTTCTTC. The V gene is TRBV9, the J gene TRBJ2-1; D may be TRBD2 (6 bases). Trimming pared 4 bases from V and 9 bases from J, leaving 8 bases between. Germline CDR1 SGDLS, CDR2 YYNGEE. This CDR3 is built from 11 residues. The full variable domain, with the rest looked up from reference TRBV9 and TRBJ2-1, is DSGVTQTPKHLITATGQRVTLRCSPRSGDLSVYWYQQSLDQGLQFLIQYYNGEERAKGNILERFSAQQFPDLHSELNLSSLELGDSALYFCASSPGVEQFFGPGTRLTVL.

The chain is built from TRBV9 and TRBJ2-3; possible D gene TRBD2, 6 bases. This CDR3 comprises 14 residues. Germline CDR1 and CDR2: SGDLS and YYNGEE. Trimming took off 3 bases at V and 1 base at J, with 9 bases between the two ends. CDR3 region: CASSAVAGTDTQYF. The CDR3 nucleotides read TGTGCCAGCAGCGCGGTAGCGGGCACAGATACGCAGTATTTT.

The rearrangement joins TRBV3-1 (or the pseudogene TRBV3-2) to TRBJ1-3; 7 positions agree with TRBD1. This CDR3 has 16 amino acids. The trim removed 6 bases at V and 2 bases at J, leaving 10 bases unmatched. Per the germline V gene, CDR1 is LGHDT and CDR2 is YNNKEL (reference sequence). The DNA for the CDR3 is TGTGCCAGCAGATCGATCGACAGGGTCGCTGGAAACACCATATATTTT. Its protein is CASRSIDRVAGNTIYF.

The V and J genes are TRBV3-1 (or the pseudogene TRBV3-2) and TRBJ1-2; the D is unclear. There are 16 residues in the CDR3. Trimming removed 4 bases from V and 1 base from J, with 16 bases in between. Germline V gene data show CDR1 as LGHDT and CDR2 as YNNKEL (reference sequence). CDR3 in amino acids: CASSPTGRKGNYGYTF. DNA for the CDR3: TGTGCCAGCAGCCCGACGGGGAGGAAGGGTAACTATGGCTACACCTTC.

This clone was found a few times. This chain links TRBV29-1 with TRBJ2-1; 7 nucleotides agree with TRBD1. Germline-derived CDR1 and CDR2 are SQVTM and ANQGSEA. The CDR3 consists of 14 residues. V trimming: 4 bases; J trimming: 7 bases; junction bases outside the gene matches: 10. The CDR3: CSVVYGTELNEQFF. CDR3 nucleotides: TGCAGCGTTGTGTACGGGACAGAGCTAAATGAGCAGTTCTTC.

This sequence joins TRBV7-3 and TRBJ1-5, with 9 positions matching TRBD1. The CDR3 is 17 residues long. The V gene end was trimmed by 0 bases and the J gene end by 2 bases; junction bases not matched to a gene: 5. Germline CDR1 is SGHTA and CDR2 is FQGTGA. The chain's CDR3 is CASSLTVGQGGNQPQHF. The CDR3 DNA sequence: TGTGCCAGCAGCTTAACGGTGGGACAGGGAGGCAATCAGCCCCAGCATTTT.

The V call is TRBV16, the J call TRBJ1-1; D gene uncertain. The ends were cut back, 0 bases at V and 0 bases at J, with 8 bases in the middle. Germline loops: CDR1 KGHSY, CDR2 FQNENV. The CDR3 totals 15 residues. As DNA, the CDR3 is TGTGCCAGCAGCCAATCTCAACAGATGAACACTGAAGCTTTCTTT. Translated, it gives CASSQSQQMNTEAFF.

The chain links TRBV7-9 to TRBJ1-4; D call uncertain. This CDR3 has 14 amino acids. Germline CDR1 is SEHNR and CDR2 is FQNEAQ (reference sequence). Trimming shortened V by 3 bases and J by 3 bases, and 8 bases separated the two germline ends. The chain's CDR3 is CASSFADSNEKLFF. The CDR3 coding sequence is TGTGCCAGCAGCTTTGCAGATTCTAATGAAAAACTGTTTTTT.